The clone carrying this T cell receptor beta chain has ten or more counts. The antigen is undetermined. According to the study, TCR beta libraries were built with iRepertoire HTBI primers and CDR3-region Arm-PCR. One entry per CDR3 protein, called by TCRdb with MiXCR from the multiplex PCR reads. There are about 290,000 distinct CDR3 sequences in the sample; 22% occur only once, and just over 55% lies in the top ten. The germline V and J ends were trimmed by 6 bases and 5 bases, with 16 bases remaining between them. The CDR3 length is 14 residues. These data come from a study of regulatory T cells in long-lasting Graves disease. General observations from the study: Among samples with persistent disease, TRBV28, TRBJ1-2 and TRBJ2-5 were favored.

Time point of the sample: persistent/refractory GD, antithyroid drugs over 5 years with positive TRAb. With RNA extracted from PBMCs as input, the TCR library was made. The chain has TRBV12-3 or TRBV12-4 and TRBJ2-5; no clear D gene. The source was peripheral blood mononuclear cells (PBMCs), collected when the disease was refractory, from a patient treated with antithyroid drugs. The source is a female donor with Graves disease. CDR3 nucleotides: TGTGCCAGCAGCCGTGACACCCCTTGGGAGACCCAGTACTTC. It translates to CASSRDTPWETQYF.